The clone carrying this TCR beta chain was seen at least ten times. Reverse transcription used 450 to 550 ng RNA and constant-region primers for alpha and beta. Using multiplexing indices, alpha and beta chain libraries were generated apart by chain-specific third strand synthesis. MiXCR was run by TCRdb on the 5' RACE reads, yielding one entry per CDR3 protein. The table lists roughly 18,000 distinct CDR3 sequences, about 9% of them singletons. This sample stems from a study of HIV-infected patients and healthy controls. Trimming removed 3 bases at V and 2 bases at J, with 13 bases between. CDR1 is SGHRS, CDR2 YFSETQ, per germline. This CDR3 has 15 residues. Follow-up blood was drawn about 14 weeks, roughly three months, after antiretroviral therapy began. The repertoire came from unfractionated whole blood and reflected all unsorted peripheral T cells.

This receptor was identified in an adult with HIV infection. This sequence joins TRBV5-1 and TRBJ2-3; D call uncertain. Sequenced here: blood, sampled during antiretroviral therapy. This CDR3 is CASSSTLPSTDTQYF. CDR3 nucleotides: TGCGCCAGCAGCTCGACCCTTCCCTCCACAGATACGCAGTATTTT.